This T cell receptor (beta chain) was sequenced during a study of blood T cells in healthy people across ages. Study-level points and caveats: Donor CMV infection status was unknown, possibly confounding age-related changes in expanded clonotypes. Roughly linear declines in TCR beta diversity per million T cells occurred with age.

Trimming pared 4 bases from V and 6 bases from J, leaving 15 bases between. CDR1 is SQVTM, CDR2 ANQGSEA, per germline. This CDR3 is 14 amino acids long. This clonotype was counted only a few times. Antigen unknown. Alongside a J-beta primer mix, a sample-barcoded 5' primer served in a second PCR lasting about 7 to 12 cycles. Each CDR3 protein is one row after TCRdb ran MiXCR on the 5' RACE reads. The sample lists 600,000 to 1,000,000 distinct CDR3 sequences, roughly 25% occurring once. Another study also made use of these data, one on T cells of mothers and their children.

The source material was blood. The source of this sequence is a boy younger than 18 in good health. The V and J genes are TRBV29-1 and TRBJ2-2; D is tentatively TRBD1 or TRBD2 (6 bases each). The CDR3 coding sequence is TGCAGCGTTGGGGCCAGGGGAGGATCCGGGGAGCTGTTTTTT. Residues: CSVGARGGSGELFF.